These 11 T cell receptor beta chains share one sample of origin, sequenced in a study of shared clonotypes between healthy human individuals. TCRdb's copy holds only in-frame clones and misses some; the assay was immunoSEQ multiplex PCR. Of about 1,500,000 clones in the sample, approximately 96% were seen once. Sequenced input: naive CD4+ T cells sorted from blood. Subset here: CD45RA+ positively selected. The origin of the receptors is a man aged 30 to 39 in good health.

The chain combines TRBV28 with TRBJ1-4, with D uncertain. Germline V lookup: CDR1 MDHEN, CDR2 SYDVKM. Trimming removed 6 bases from V and 9 bases from J, with 20 bases in between. The CDR3 is 15 amino acids. CDR3 nucleotides: TGTGCCAGCAGCTCCGGTTCGGCCGGCTATCAAAAACTGTTTTTT. This translates into CASSSGSAGYQKLFF.

This clone was seen a single time. This chain uses TRBV12-5 with TRBJ1-1; 11 bases line up with TRBD1. CDR1 LGHNT and CDR2 FRNRAP come from the germline V gene. The length of the CDR3 is 17 residues. The V gene end was trimmed by 0 bases and the J gene end by 4 bases; junction bases not matched to a gene: 7. CDR3: CASGLVFGQGASTEAFF. The DNA of the CDR3 is TGTGCTAGTGGTTTGGTATTCGGACAGGGGGCAAGCACTGAAGCTTTCTTT.

This chain joins TRBV21-1 and TRBJ1-1. TRBV21-1 is a recognized pseudogene. This CDR3 is 13 amino acids long. CDR3 coding DNA: TGTGCCAAGGTCTGGGGAATGAACACTGAAGCTTTCTTT. As protein: CAKVWGMNTEAFF.

This chain connects TRBV6-7 to TRBJ2-7; 8 bases align to TRBD2. TRBV6-7 is given ORF status, its function remaining uncertain. The CDR3 is 15 amino acids. The junction had 11 bases not matched to a gene; V was cut back by 6 bases and J by 4 bases. The CDR3 here is CASSHGRLARYEQYF. Written as DNA, the CDR3 is TGTGCCAGCAGCCACGGGCGACTAGCGCGTTACGAGCAGTACTTC.

J is TRBJ2-3 and V is TRBV5-1; D remains ambiguous. CDR3 length equals 14 residues. Germline V lookup: CDR1 SGHRS, CDR2 YFSETQ. The V end was cut by 0 bases, the J end by 2 bases, with 7 bases between. The CDR3 DNA reads as TGCGCCAGCAGCTTGGGGCCACACACAGATACGCAGTATTTT. Translating it yields CASSLGPHTDTQYF.

V and J are TRBV27 and TRBJ2-2, with D unresolved. CDR1 and CDR2 (germline): MNHEY, SMNVEV (reference sequence). V shed 7 bases and J shed 3 bases, with 12 bases lying between them. The CDR3 runs to 14 residues. The CDR3: CASTIGVYTGELFF. Here the CDR3 DNA reads TGTGCCAGCACGATTGGGGTTTACACCGGGGAGCTGTTTTTT.

This clone appeared once. The chain has TRBV5-5 and TRBJ2-7; 8 bases are shared with TRBD1. The CDR3 totals 16 residues. The ends lost 4 bases at V and 3 bases at J; junction bases unmatched: 12. The V gene's germline CDR1 is SGHKS and CDR2 YYEKEE (reference sequence). Here the CDR3 DNA reads TGTGCCAGCAGCCTGCCCATCGCCGGGACAGGCTACGAGCAGTACTTC. Residues: CASSLPIAGTGYEQYF.

The rearrangement joins TRBV18 to TRBJ2-4; D gene unclear. The V gene's germline CDR1 is KGHSH and CDR2 LQKENI. The CDR3 is 17 amino acids. V was clipped by 4 bases and J by 0 bases, with 16 bases between them. CDR3: CASSLDLIGVAKNIQYF. The CDR3 nucleotides are TGTGCCAGCTCACTCGACCTAATTGGGGTAGCCAAAAACATTCAGTACTTC.

This clone was detected once. This sequence joins TRBV5-4 and TRBJ2-5, with 9 positions matching TRBD2. Germline assignment: CDR1 SGHNT and CDR2 YYREEE (reference sequence). V lost 2 bases and J lost 2; bases outside the gene matches: 4. The CDR3 loop spans 15 amino acids. The CDR3 protein is CASSLRTSAQETQYF. CDR3 nucleotides: TGTGCCAGCAGCTTAAGGACTAGCGCACAAGAGACCCAGTACTTC.

This clone was counted once. The rearrangement links TRBV2 to TRBJ1-5, with D uncertain. Deletions cut 5 bases from V and 6 bases from J, with 11 bases between. CDR1 is SNHLY, CDR2 FYNNEI, per germline. This CDR3 has 13 amino acids. CDR3 loop: CASSLDAIQPQHF. The CDR3 bases are TGTGCCAGCAGTTTGGACGCTATTCAGCCCCAGCATTTT. The whole variable domain, filled in from reference TRBV2 and TRBJ1-5, reads EPEVTQTPSHQVTQMGQEVILRCVPISNHLYFYWYRQILGQKVEFLVSFYNNEISEKSEIFDDQFSVERPDGSNFTLKIRSTKLEDSAMYFCASSLDAIQPQHFGDGTRLSIL.

V and J are TRBV5-6 and TRBJ1-5; possible D gene TRBD1, 6 bases. The germline V gene has CDR1 SGHDT and CDR2 YYEEEE. CDR3 length: 15 residues. Trimming took 5 bases from V and 3 from J, leaving 15 bases between them. The chain's CDR3 is CASRKRGVDNQPQHF. The CDR3 nucleotides are TGTGCCAGCAGGAAGAGGGGGGTAGACAATCAGCCCCAGCATTTT.